Below, 26 T cell receptor beta chains from the same sample are listed, as sequenced in a study of T-cell reconstitution after alpha-beta-depleted transplantation in children (TCRdb year 2016). The library was produced with PCR. The sequencer listed for this sample is Illumina HiSeq 2500. TCR libraries were prepared with molecular barcoding, using unique molecular identifiers to normalize TCRbeta repertoire quantification. The raw public data were reprocessed by TCRdb itself: fastp quality trimming at Q25, MiXCR clonotype calling, in-frame beta chains only. Identical CDR3 protein sequences are pooled into one entry, listed with their most common genes and DNA. The sample contains about 870,000 distinct CDR3 sequences, about 15% of them found a single time. The ten most abundant clones make up approximately 4.5% of the sample. What this sample's treatment or condition label stands for: allogeneic hematopoietic cell transplantation with graft depleted of TCRalphabeta T cells and CD19 B cells.

Sequencing was performed on PBMCs, mostly from graft donor cells, taken 360 days after TCRalphabeta/CD19-depleted stem cell transplant. The source of these receptors is a male patient between 5 and 17 years old who had a stem cell transplant for acute lymphoblastic leukemia, so the T cells may come from the graft donor.

This clonotype has a single count. This chain uses TRBV4-2 with TRBJ2-1; D is possibly TRBD2 (6 bases). Per the germline V gene, CDR1 is LGHNA and CDR2 is YNFKEQ. This CDR3 is 19 amino acids long. Trimming shortened V by 1 base and J by 1 base, and 20 bases separated the two germline ends. Here the CDR3 reads CASSQVAVSTSFSYNEQFF. CDR3 coding DNA: TGTGCCAGCAGCCAAGTCGCCGTTTCAACTAGCTTTTCCTACAATGAGCAGTTCTTC.

This clonotype was counted ten times or more. CDR3 in amino acids: CASSLVAGKNYGYTF. CDR3 DNA sequence: TGTGCCAGCAGTTTAGTAGCAGGGAAGAACTATGGCTACACCTTC. This chain joins TRBV12-3 or TRBV12-4 and TRBJ1-2; possibly TRBD1 for D (5 bases). Trimming pared 1 base from V and 2 bases from J, leaving 11 bases between. The CDR3 has 15 amino acids.

The rearrangement uses TRBV5-1 and TRBJ2-1; D perhaps matches TRBD1 (5 bases). Germline loops: CDR1 SGHRS, CDR2 YFSETQ. V was clipped by 3 bases and J by 0 bases, with 19 bases between them. CDR3 length equals 18 residues. This CDR3 reads CASSWIFFRASSYNEQFF. The CDR3, as DNA: TGCGCCAGCAGCTGGATCTTCTTCAGGGCGAGCTCCTACAATGAGCAGTTCTTC.

This clonotype was counted only a few times. This chain uses TRBV12-3 or TRBV12-4 with TRBJ2-5; weak D call: TRBD2 (5 bases). Trimming stripped 3 bases from V and 2 bases from J, with 13 bases between. The CDR3 has 15 residues. The CDR3 loop is CASSLRSLAQETQYF. In DNA, the CDR3 is TGTGCCAGCAGTTTGAGGTCGCTAGCTCAAGAGACCCAGTACTTC.

V gene TRBV12-3 or TRBV12-4 combines with J gene TRBJ2-7, with D tentatively TRBD1 or TRBD2 (5 bases each). The CDR3 length is 14 residues. The V end lost 4 bases, the J end lost 1 base, and 11 bases lay between the germline ends. This chain's CDR3 is CASSSGRWSYEQYF. In DNA form, the CDR3 reads TGTGCCAGCAGTTCGGGGCGGTGGTCCTACGAGCAGTACTTC.

The chain employs TRBV20-1 and TRBJ2-5; perhaps D is TRBD1 or TRBD2 (5 bases each). The germline gives CDR1 DFQATT, CDR2 SNEGSKA (reference sequence). CDR3 length: 12 amino acids. V was pared by 6 bases and J by 4 bases, with 12 bases between. In nucleotides, the CDR3 is TGCAGTGCAAAAAGTGGGGGAGAGACCCAGTACTTC. Protein sequence: CSAKSGGETQYF.

This clonotype was seen more than once but under ten times. V and J are TRBV27 and TRBJ2-2, with 11 bases identical to TRBD2. J was trimmed by 7 bases and V by 6 bases; bases with no gene match: 7. Germline V gene lookup returns CDR1 MNHEY and CDR2 SMNVEV (reference sequence). The CDR3 consists of 15 residues. CDR3 region: CASRARLAGSGELFF. Here the CDR3 DNA reads TGTGCCAGCAGGGCCCGACTAGCGGGAAGCGGGGAGCTGTTTTTT.

The chain links TRBV5-1 to TRBJ1-1; no clear D. CDR1 and CDR2 (germline): SGHRS, YFSETQ. V lost 0 bases and J 5 bases, leaving 11 bases between the germline ends. The CDR3 has 14 amino acids. The CDR3 protein is CASSLAVGGTEAFF. The CDR3 region has the DNA TGCGCCAGCAGCTTGGCGGTAGGCGGAACTGAAGCTTTCTTT.

The chain combines TRBV7-8 with TRBJ2-1; the D gene is possibly TRBD2 (5 bases). Trimming cost V 3 bases and J 4 bases, with 13 bases left between them. Germline assignment: CDR1 SGHVS and CDR2 FQNEAQ. This CDR3 region has 15 residues. The CDR3: CASSFLRGLYNEQFF. In DNA, the CDR3 is TGTGCCAGCAGCTTCCTCCGGGGTCTATACAATGAGCAGTTCTTC.

This clonotype was found a few times. The chain links TRBV7-3 to TRBJ2-7, with TRBD2 matching 9 bases. Germline V lookup: CDR1 SGHTA, CDR2 FQGTGA. Trimming took 4 bases from V and 6 from J; bases not matched to a gene: 7. This CDR3 comprises 14 residues. CDR3: CASSSIAGVGEQYF. CDR3 nucleotides: TGTGCCAGCAGCTCTATAGCGGGAGTAGGCGAGCAGTACTTC.

This clonotype was found a few times. The V gene is TRBV5-1, the J gene TRBJ2-2, with a possible D match to TRBD2 (6 bases). This CDR3 is built from 15 residues. Germline V CDR1 and CDR2: SGHRS, YFSETQ. Trimming took 4 bases from V and 3 from J, leaving 13 bases between them. The CDR3 DNA reads as TGCGCCAGCAGCGGCCGGAGCGGGTACACCGGGGAGCTGTTTTTT. Its protein is CASSGRSGYTGELFF.

This clonotype was counted only a few times. The chain couples TRBV5-6 to TRBJ1-2; 8 bases match TRBD1. Germline values: CDR1 SGHDT, CDR2 YYEEEE. The length of the CDR3 is 16 residues. V lost 4 bases to trimming and J lost 0 bases; unmatched junction nucleotides: 8. The CDR3 loop is CASSMLTGASNYGYTF. The DNA of the CDR3 is TGTGCCAGCAGCATGCTGACAGGGGCGTCTAACTATGGCTACACCTTC. The variable domain in full, with the rest retrieved from reference TRBV5-6 and TRBJ1-2, is DAGVTQSPTHLIKTRGQQVTLRCSPKSGHDTVSWYQQALGQGPQFIFQYYEEEERQRGNFPDRFSGHQFPNYSSELNVNALLLGDSALYLCASSMLTGASNYGYTFGSGTRLTVV.

This sequence joins TRBV18 and TRBJ2-7; the D call may be TRBD1 or TRBD2 (5 bases each). The CDR3 is 16 residues long. With 3 bases removed from V and 9 bases from J, the gap between germline ends came to 24 bases. From germline, CDR1 is KGHSH and CDR2 LQKENI. This CDR3 is CASSPLPGRQGAGQYF. The CDR3 DNA reads TGTGCCAGCTCACCCCTCCCGGGACGGCAAGGGGCCGGGCAGTACTTC.

This clonotype was picked up a small number of times. V is TRBV7-6 and J is TRBJ2-5; D is perhaps TRBD2 (6 bases). The CDR3 runs 15 residues. V was shortened by 5 bases and J by 2 bases, with 15 bases between the two germline ends. Germline V gives CDR1 SGHVS, CDR2 FNYEAQ. The CDR3 sequence: CASSPLAGPQETQYF. DNA of the CDR3: TGTGCCAGCAGCCCATTGGCGGGGCCTCAAGAGACCCAGTACTTC.

This chain joins TRBV20-1 and TRBJ2-1, with 9 bases aligning to TRBD2. There are 18 residues in the CDR3. Germline V gene sequence: CDR1 DFQATT, CDR2 SNEGSKA (reference sequence). The trim removed 1 base at V and 4 bases at J, leaving 14 bases unmatched. CDR3 nucleotide sequence: TGCAGTGCTAGAGCTTCACATTTGCGGCGGGAGGGGTACAATGAGCAGTTCTTC. This encodes CSARASHLRREGYNEQFF.

The V and J genes are TRBV29-1 and TRBJ1-3; TRBD1 aligns across 7 bases. Losses at the gene ends were 4 bases for V and 6 bases for J; bases not matched to a gene: 9. Germline lookup yields CDR1 SQVTM and CDR2 ANQGSEA. The CDR3 covers 14 residues. The CDR3 bases are TGCAGCGTTGCCCCGACAGGGAAGGAAAACACCATATATTTT. Its protein product is CSVAPTGKENTIYF. Filled out from reference TRBV29-1 and TRBJ1-3, the complete variable domain reads SAVISQKPSRDICQRGTSLTIQCQVDSQVTMMFWYRQQPGQSLTLIATANQGSEATYESGFVIDKFPISRPNLTFSTLTVSNMSPEDSSIYLCSVAPTGKENTIYFGEGSWLTVV.

This rearrangement joins TRBV6-4 to TRBJ1-5, with D tentatively TRBD1 (5 bases). CDR3 size: 13 residues. Germline CDR1 MRHNA, CDR2 SNTAGT. V gave up 6 bases and J gave up 11 bases, with 17 bases separating them. The CDR3 nucleotides read TGTGCCAGCAGCCCGGGCTCAGGGAGGGCCCAGCATTTT. Encoded protein: CASSPGSGRAQHF.

This clonotype was detected ten times or more. The V gene is TRBV5-4, the J gene TRBJ1-2, with 7 bases aligning to TRBD1. The V gene's germline CDR1 is SGHNT and CDR2 YYREEE (reference sequence). CDR3 length: 14 residues. Trimming removed 0 bases from V and 5 bases from J; junction bases left unmatched: 4. Here the CDR3 reads CASSLDQGGYGYTF. The CDR3 DNA sequence: TGTGCCAGCAGCTTGGACCAGGGGGGTTATGGCTACACCTTC.

This clonotype was counted only a few times. This rearrangement joins TRBV4-1 to TRBJ2-7; D is ambiguous. Trimming took 3 bases from V and 4 from J, leaving 16 bases between them. The germline CDR1 and CDR2 sequences are MGHRA and YSYEKL. There are 15 residues in the CDR3. CDR3 nucleotides: TGCGCCAGCAGCCACACGGTCCGGCGGATATACGAGCAGTACTTC. As protein: CASSHTVRRIYEQYF.

The gene calls are TRBV5-5 and TRBJ2-1, with D unresolved. The CDR3 extends over 15 amino acids. Germline assignment: CDR1 SGHKS and CDR2 YYEKEE (reference sequence). The V end lost 1 base, the J end lost 4 bases, and 12 bases lay between the germline ends. The CDR3 sequence is CASSLRLSPYNEQFF. CDR3 in DNA: TGTGCCAGCAGCTTGAGACTCTCTCCTTACAATGAGCAGTTCTTC.

This clonotype was detected a few times. The chain carries TRBV4-1 and TRBJ2-3; tentative D call: TRBD1 (6 bases). Trimming pared 2 bases from V and 11 bases from J, leaving 8 bases between. This CDR3 has 11 amino acids. Germline lookup yields CDR1 MGHRA and CDR2 YSYEKL. CDR3 sequence: CASSQQGRQYF. The CDR3 DNA reads as TGCGCCAGCAGCCAACAGGGGAGGCAGTATTTT.

The CDR3 is CSATHNRGPYEQYF. Written as DNA, the CDR3 is TGCAGTGCTACCCACAACCGGGGCCCCTACGAGCAGTACTTC. The V call is TRBV20-1, the J call TRBJ2-7, with D perhaps TRBD1 or TRBD2 (5 bases each). Germline CDR1 reads DFQATT; CDR2 reads SNEGSKA (reference sequence). V was pared by 4 bases and J by 2 bases, with 15 bases between. The length of the CDR3 is 14 residues.

This clonotype showed up many times. The gene calls are TRBV14 and TRBJ2-3; unclear D gene. Germline CDR1 SGHDN, CDR2 FVKESK. The CDR3 spans 13 residues. Trimming cost V 3 bases and J 2 bases, with 6 bases left between them. CDR3 protein: CASSQEPTDTQYF. As DNA, the CDR3 is TGTGCCAGCAGCCAGGAACCCACAGATACGCAGTATTTT.

This chain joins TRBV18 and TRBJ1-1; tentative D call: TRBD1 (5 bases). CDR3 size: 12 residues. Per germline, CDR1 KGHSH and CDR2 LQKENI. Between the trimmed V and J ends, which lost 6 bases and 5 bases, there was a span of 10 bases. Here the CDR3 reads CASSLRQTEAFF. The CDR3 DNA reads TGTGCCAGCTCCCTCCGACAGACTGAAGCTTTCTTT.

This clonotype occurred a few times. The chain links TRBV7-9 to TRBJ2-5, with D possibly being TRBD2 (8 bases). Trimming took 5 bases from V and 3 from J, leaving 19 bases between them. The CDR3 sequence is 16 residues long. Germline loops: CDR1 SEHNR, CDR2 FQNEAQ (reference sequence). Here the CDR3 reads CASSRGGTVMKETQYF. CDR3 sequence (DNA): TGTGCCAGCAGCCGCGGGGGGACAGTCATGAAAGAGACCCAGTACTTC.

This sequence joins TRBV11-2 and TRBJ2-1; 9 positions agree with TRBD2. The CDR3 spans 20 residues. Germline CDR1 SGHAT, CDR2 FQNNGV. With V trimmed by 2 bases and J by 4 bases, 18 bases remained unmatched. Written as DNA, the CDR3 is TGTGCCAGCAGCTTACAGTCGGCTAGCGGGAACCTGCTGGGTTACAATGAGCAGTTCTTC. Translating it yields CASSLQSASGNLLGYNEQFF. Looking up the rest from reference TRBV11-2 and TRBJ2-1 gives the full variable domain: EAGVAQSPRYKIIEKRQSVAFWCNPISGHATLYWYQQILGQGPKLLIQFQNNGVVDDSQLPKDRFSAERLKGVDSTLKIQPAKLEDSAVYLCASSLQSASGNLLGYNEQFFGPGTRLTVL.